The text below deals with one T cell receptor beta chain. Germline assignment: CDR1 MGHRA and CDR2 YSYEKL. The CDR3 is 18 amino acids. The V segment lost 4 bases and the J segment 3 bases; nucleotides outside the gene matches: 13. The sample is drawn from a study of control samples from healthy donors and cancer patients. The table came from immunoSEQ multiplex PCR; TCRdb's copy has only in-frame clones and leaves some out. The table lists around 23,000 clones, approximately 85% of them singletons. The sequence was obtained from a man in his fifties or sixties with head and neck cancer. This rearrangement joins TRBV4-1 to TRBJ1-4; 8 nucleotides agree with TRBD1. The sequencing input was PBMCs. CDR3: CASSPFGAGGAANEKLFF. The CDR3 DNA follows: TGCGCCAGCAGCCCCTTTGGGGCAGGGGGCGCGGCTAATGAAAAACTGTTTTTT.